These 24 T cell receptor beta chains share one sample of origin, sequenced in a study of blood T cells in healthy people across ages. Next came a second PCR, run for about 6 to 11 cycles, which used a sample-barcoded 5' primer along with a J-beta primer mix. TCRdb reprocessed the 5' RACE reads via MiXCR and lists one record per CDR3 protein. Counted here are approximately 800,000 distinct CDR3 sequences, 20% to 30% occurring once; the ten biggest clones make up 3%. These same records also appear under a second study, on T cells of mothers and their children.

Sample: blood. All receptors come from a boy between 10 and 17 years old in good health.

This rearrangement joins TRBV29-1 to TRBJ2-5; 8 positions match TRBD2. CDR3 length: 13 residues. With 7 bases clipped from V and 4 bases from J, the junction kept 8 bases outside the gene matches. Germline V gene lookup returns CDR1 SQVTM and CDR2 ANQGSEA. CDR3 loop: CSASPAGVETQYF. In DNA, the CDR3 is TGCAGCGCCTCGCCAGCGGGGGTAGAGACCCAGTACTTC.

The V and J genes are TRBV5-1 and TRBJ2-5; D unresolved. The V end lost 4 bases, the J end lost 5 bases, and 15 bases lay between the germline ends. CDR3 length equals 14 residues. The germline V gene has CDR1 SGHRS and CDR2 YFSETQ. CDR3 region: CASSPDGYRETQYF. The CDR3 DNA follows: TGCGCCAGCAGCCCGGACGGGTACCGGGAGACCCAGTACTTC.

Only a few counts were recorded for this clonotype. Written as DNA, the CDR3 is TGTGCCATCAGTGCGGGGACAGAGACAGATACGCAGTATTTT. It codes for CAISAGTETDTQYF. This rearrangement joins TRBV10-3 to TRBJ2-3; TRBD1 matches at 7 bases. CDR1 is ENHRY, CDR2 SYGVKD, per germline. CDR3 length: 14 amino acids. Trimming at V came to 4 bases and at J to 3 bases, leaving 4 bases not matched to a gene.

This clonotype was recorded a few times. The rearrangement links TRBV15 to TRBJ2-4; D may be TRBD1 (5 bases). CDR1 LNHNV and CDR2 YYDKDF come from the germline V gene (reference sequence). This CDR3 region has 17 residues. The V gene lost 0 bases and the J gene lost 2 bases, with 14 bases spanning the gap. The CDR3 region has the DNA TGTGCCACCAGCAGAGACAGACCGACAGAGACCAAAAACATTCAGTACTTC. It translates to CATSRDRPTETKNIQYF.

The rearrangement links TRBV20-1 to TRBJ2-5; D may be TRBD2 (6 bases). Germline CDR1 reads DFQATT; CDR2 reads SNEGSKA (reference sequence). The CDR3 length is 15 residues. Deletions cut 4 bases from V and 0 bases from J, with 15 bases between. CDR3 coding DNA: TGCAGTGCTATGCCCCGGGGGACGTACCAAGAGACCCAGTACTTC. Protein sequence: CSAMPRGTYQETQYF.

This clonotype has just a few counts. The chain uses TRBV7-9 and TRBJ2-1; maybe TRBD2 (6 bases). Between the trimmed V and J ends, which lost 5 bases and 0 bases, there was a span of 11 bases. From germline, CDR1 is SEHNR and CDR2 FQNEAQ (reference sequence). The CDR3 spans 15 residues. The DNA of the CDR3 is TGTGCCAGCAGCCCGGCGGGGCCCTCCTACAATGAGCAGTTCTTC. It yields the protein CASSPAGPSYNEQFF.

This clonotype was observed a handful of times. The CDR3 sequence: CASGTGMQETQYF. CDR3 nucleotides: TGTGCCTCCGGGACAGGGATGCAAGAGACCCAGTACTTC. This chain joins TRBV10-3 and TRBJ2-5, with 9 positions matching TRBD1. The CDR3 totals 13 residues. The germline CDR1 and CDR2 sequences are ENHRY and SYGVKD. V shed 11 bases, J shed 2 bases, and the junction held 6 bases outside the gene matches.

This clonotype was picked up a small number of times. This chain joins TRBV19 and TRBJ2-1; weak D call: TRBD2 (6 bases). Trimming cost V 1 base and J 1 base, with 8 bases left between them. CDR3 size: 15 residues. Germline V lookup: CDR1 LNHDA, CDR2 SQIVND (reference sequence). The CDR3 coding sequence is TGTGCCAGTAGTATAGGGGCGGGGTCCTACAATGAGCAGTTCTTC. Residues: CASSIGAGSYNEQFF. Supplemented by reference TRBV19 and TRBJ2-1, the full variable domain reads DGGITQSPKYLFRKEGQNVTLSCEQNLNHDAMYWYRQDPGQGLRLIYYSQIVNDFQKGDIAEGYSVSREKKESFPLTVTSAQKNPTAFYLCASSIGAGSYNEQFFGPGTRLTVL.

A few counts support this clonotype. The rearrangement links TRBV7-9 to TRBJ1-2; no clear D gene. V dropped 8 bases and J dropped 4 bases, with 8 bases sitting between them. This CDR3 is built from 11 residues. Germline assignment: CDR1 SEHNR and CDR2 FQNEAQ (reference sequence). CDR3 residues: CASRTSYGYTF. DNA of the CDR3: TGTGCCAGCCGAACCTCCTATGGCTACACCTTC.

There are many counts of this clonotype. The chain links TRBV29-1 to TRBJ2-5; the D gene is possibly TRBD2 (5 bases). Germline CDR1 is SQVTM and CDR2 is ANQGSEA. The CDR3 loop spans 14 amino acids. Trimming took 5 bases from V and 7 from J, leaving 20 bases between them. CDR3 amino acids: CSVPKGGYDGTQYF. The CDR3 nucleotides read TGCAGCGTTCCCAAGGGCGGGTACGATGGGACCCAGTACTTC.

The chain is built from TRBV20-1 and TRBJ1-3, with a possible D match to TRBD1 (5 bases). V gave up 0 bases and J gave up 4 bases, with 16 bases separating them. The CDR3 spans 16 residues. Per germline, CDR1 DFQATT and CDR2 SNEGSKA (reference sequence). CDR3 loop: CSARETRRGDGNTIYF. DNA of the CDR3: TGCAGTGCTAGAGAAACGAGACGGGGCGACGGAAACACCATATATTTT.

V and J are TRBV9 and TRBJ2-3; D is undetermined. This CDR3 is 14 amino acids long. Germline V lookup: CDR1 SGDLS, CDR2 YYNGEE. Between the trimmed V and J ends, which lost 0 bases and 2 bases, there was a span of 7 bases. The CDR3 here is CASSVGLLTDTQYF. CDR3 DNA: TGTGCCAGCAGCGTAGGCCTCCTCACAGATACGCAGTATTTT.

The V call is TRBV27, the J call TRBJ1-1; a weak D match, TRBD1 (5 bases). CDR1 is MNHEY and CDR2 is SMNVEV in the germline V gene (reference sequence). The V and J ends lost 0 bases and 1 base respectively, with 18 bases between them. The CDR3 runs 18 residues. The CDR3 protein is CASSLSYVGVRKNTEAFF. The CDR3 DNA reads as TGTGCCAGCAGTTTATCGTATGTGGGGGTCAGGAAGAACACTGAAGCTTTCTTT.

The chain links TRBV20-1 to TRBJ2-1; no clear D gene. The J call may be wrong; the DNA end is better matched by TRBJ2-7. This CDR3 is 13 amino acids long. Germline CDR1 is DFQATT and CDR2 is SNEGSKA (reference sequence). This CDR3 is CSASQESDYEQYF. The CDR3 DNA is TGCAGTGCTAGCCAAGAAAGCGACTACGAGCAGTACTTC.

This clonotype appeared a few times. The V call is TRBV2, the J call TRBJ1-6, with TRBD1 as a possible D gene (5 bases). V was trimmed by 5 bases and J by 10 bases, leaving 9 bases between them. The germline V gene has CDR1 SNHLY and CDR2 FYNNEI. There are 12 residues in the CDR3. CDR3 amino acids: CASSQGASPLHF. The CDR3, as DNA: TGTGCCAGCAGTCAGGGAGCCTCACCCCTCCACTTT.

The gene calls are TRBV7-9 and TRBJ2-5; no firm D call. The end of the DNA aligns better with TRBJ2-7, so the J call may be wrong. Germline loops: CDR1 SEHNR, CDR2 FQNEAQ (reference sequence). There are 11 residues in the CDR3. The CDR3 DNA is TGTGCCAGCGTGTCCACCTACGAGCAGTACTTC. Its protein is CASVSTYEQYF.

In its sample, this clonotype was seen many times. The J gene is TRBJ1-6, the V gene TRBV7-2, with D hard to call. The CDR3 has 13 residues. V dropped 6 bases and J dropped 10 bases, with 13 bases sitting between them. The V gene's germline CDR1 is SGHTA and CDR2 FQGNSA. The CDR3 DNA reads as TGTGCCAGCAGTCTAGGCGGTGGCTCACCCCTCCACTTT. This gives the protein CASSLGGGSPLHF.

This clonotype was picked up a small number of times. The chain is built from TRBV18 and TRBJ1-2; no reliable D call. V lost 3 bases to trimming and J lost 4 bases, with 9 bases between them. This CDR3 has 13 amino acids. The germline CDR1 and CDR2 sequences are KGHSH and LQKENI. The CDR3 coding sequence is TGTGCCAGCTCACCTGAGGTTTTCTATGGCTACACCTTC. This encodes CASSPEVFYGYTF.

The table lists this clonotype with a few counts. This chain links TRBV3-1 with TRBJ2-5, with a tentative D call TRBD2 (5 bases). The J call may be faulty, since TRBJ2-7 better matches the DNA end. The CDR3 length is 12 residues. Germline V gene sequence: CDR1 LGHDT, CDR2 YNNKEL (reference sequence). The CDR3 protein is CASSTEGGEQYF. As DNA, the CDR3 is TGTGCCAGCAGCACTGAGGGCGGCGAGCAGTACTTC.

The DNA for the CDR3 is TGCGCCAGCAGCCAAGATCCTAGCGGGGGGCAGATCTACAATGAGCAGTTCTTC. Residues: CASSQDPSGGQIYNEQFF. This chain uses TRBV4-1 with TRBJ2-1; 11 bases fit TRBD2. The ends lost 0 bases at V and 3 bases at J; junction bases unmatched: 7. Germline CDR1 MGHRA, CDR2 YSYEKL. The CDR3 has 18 residues.

This clonotype was detected once. The chain combines TRBV5-1 with TRBJ2-3; 9 nucleotides match TRBD2. CDR3 length: 15 residues. J lost 5 bases, V lost 0 bases, and 4 bases had no gene match. The germline CDR1 and CDR2 sequences are SGHRS and YFSETQ. The CDR3 bases are TGCGCCAGCAGCTTGGAAGCGGGGGGCGTAGATACGCAGTATTTT. Its protein is CASSLEAGGVDTQYF.

The chain is built from TRBV12-3 or TRBV12-4 and TRBJ1-5; 7 nucleotides match TRBD1. V dropped 6 bases and J dropped 3; count of bases not matched to a gene: 8. This CDR3 region has 15 residues. The CDR3 sequence is CASSKTGTVNQPQHF. For the CDR3, the DNA is TGTGCCAGCAGCAAAACCGGGACAGTCAATCAGCCCCAGCATTTT.

The chain combines TRBV15 with TRBJ2-2; 9 nucleotides match TRBD1. The length of the CDR3 is 14 residues. The V segment lost 4 bases and the J segment 9 bases; nucleotides outside the gene matches: 6. Per the germline V gene, CDR1 is LNHNV and CDR2 is YYDKDF (reference sequence). This chain's CDR3 is CATSKGQGLRELFF. The CDR3 DNA reads TGTGCCACCAGCAAGGGACAGGGCTTAAGGGAGCTGTTTTTT.

This clonotype occurred a few times. The V call is TRBV10-3, the J call TRBJ2-3; a possible D gene is TRBD2 (7 bases). From germline, CDR1 is ENHRY and CDR2 SYGVKD. V was trimmed by 3 bases and J by 3 bases, leaving 28 bases between them. There are 20 residues in the CDR3. The CDR3 DNA reads as TGTGCCATCAGTGAATTACGTCTTAGTGGGGGGGCTAAACCAACAGATACGCAGTATTTT. Translating gives CAISELRLSGGAKPTDTQYF.